What follows are 21 T cell receptor beta chains derived from one specimen sequenced in a study of tumor-infiltrating lymphocytes in primary liver carcinoma. TCR beta cDNA was made from approximately 500 ng total RNA with a constant-region primer. A slightly modified ARM-PCR protocol with three nested multiplex PCR rounds produced these TCR beta libraries. In the first two PCR rounds, TRBV1-TRBV30 forward primers were paired with a C-beta reverse primer, and each round lasted nine to ten cycles. In TCRdb, the multiplex PCR reads were re-called with MiXCR into one record per CDR3 protein. Among 75,000 or so distinct CDR3 sequences listed, about 70% were seen once. DNA and RNA were both co-extracted from roughly 18-30 mg of bulk tissue that had not been sorted. Source material: liver tumor tissue from sampling region 4. As for subset: tumor region T4, right-lateral pole. All receptors come from a middle-aged man with primary liver carcinoma and hepatitis B virus infection.

About this clonotype: A junction end diverges from the germline sequence, so it may reflect a read error. The V call is TRBV4-1, the J call TRBJ2-3; a weak D match, TRBD2 (6 bases). This CDR3 spans 13 amino acids. Germline values: CDR1 MGHRA, CDR2 YSYEKL. The CDR3 loop is CSSSPRDTDTQYF. The CDR3 DNA reads as TGCTCCAGCAGCCCGCGGGACACAGATACGCAGTATTTT.

A remark on this clonotype: The junction departs from germline at one end; a sequencing error may be responsible. The gene calls are TRBV5-4 and TRBJ2-5; the D is unclear. The CDR3 loop spans 14 amino acids. CDR1 and CDR2 from the germline V gene are SGHNT and YYREEE (reference sequence). CDR3 protein: CVSSLASGVETQYF. In DNA form, the CDR3 reads TGTGTCAGCAGCTTGGCGTCAGGCGTAGAGACCCAGTACTTC.

This clonotype has at least ten counts. This sequence joins TRBV5-1 and TRBJ2-1; D remains ambiguous. V gave up 5 bases and J gave up 2 bases, with 5 bases separating them. This CDR3 has 12 residues. CDR1 is SGHRS and CDR2 is YFSETQ in the germline V gene. CDR3 loop: CASRKTYNEQFF. The CDR3 region has the DNA TGCGCCAGCAGGAAAACCTACAATGAGCAGTTCTTC.

In the case of this clonotype: Given the absence of the conserved phenylalanine or tryptophan at the CDR3 end, a read error is likely. The chain recombines TRBV5-6 with TRBJ2-3; no reliable D call. This CDR3 has 12 amino acids. Germline lookup yields CDR1 SGHDT and CDR2 YYEEEE. CDR3 residues: CASSWGTDMQYY. The CDR3 coding sequence is TGTGCCAGCAGCTGGGGTACAGATATGCAGTATTAT.

In this sample, this clonotype turned up many times. V is TRBV12-3 or TRBV12-4 and J is TRBJ2-2; 7 nucleotides align to TRBD1. CDR3 length equals 15 residues. V gave up 7 bases and J gave up 4 bases; unmatched junction bases: 9. The DNA of the CDR3 is TGTGCCAGCACCTTTACAGGGGTGGGCACCGGGGAGCTGTTTTTT. Translation: CASTFTGVGTGELFF.

Of note for this clonotype: The junction shows a germline mismatch at one end, possibly a read error. V usage is TRBV11-2 and J usage is TRBJ2-1, with no clear D. The CDR3 length is 16 residues. Germline CDR1 reads SGHAT; CDR2 reads FQNNGV. The DNA for the CDR3 is TGTACCAGCAGCTTAATTCTAGAACAGTACTACAATGAGCAGCTCTTC. This encodes CTSSLILEQYYNEQLF.

Comment on this clonotype: At one boundary the junction diverges from the germline segment, which might be a read error. The V call is TRBV11-2, the J call TRBJ1-5; D is unclear. This CDR3 comprises 14 residues. Germline V CDR1 and CDR2: SGHAT, FQNNGV. CDR3 nucleotides: TGTGCCAGCAGTACCGGACGGTTTCCCGAGCCACAGCAGTTT. It translates to CASSTGRFPEPQQF. Looking up the rest from reference TRBV11-2 and TRBJ1-5 gives the full variable domain: EAGVAQSPRYKIIEKRQSVAFWCNPISGHATLYWYQQILGQGPKLLIQFQNNGVVDDSQLPKDRFSAERLKGVDSTLKIQPAKLEDSAVYLCASSTGRFPEPQQFGDGTRLSIL.

This clonotype has just a few counts. A much more abundant neighbour one base away suggests this may be a read error. The chain carries TRBV7-9 and TRBJ2-3; D gene ambiguous. The CDR3 consists of 13 residues. The V gene lost 9 bases and the J gene lost 7 bases, with 17 bases spanning the gap. Per germline, CDR1 SEHNR and CDR2 FQNEAQ (reference sequence). CDR3 in DNA: TGTGCCAGAAGCGTCAATCCTGTGAATACGCAGTATTTT. Encoded protein: CARSVNPVNTQYF.

As to this clonotype: Compared with germline, one end of the junction differs, possibly owing to a read error. This CDR3 is CGSPGTAHGTQYF. The DNA for the CDR3 is TGTGGCAGCCCCGGGACAGCGCATGGTACCCAGTACTTC. The V and J genes are TRBV11-3 and TRBJ2-5; 7 bases align to TRBD1. The CDR3 length is 13 residues. The germline CDR1 and CDR2 sequences are SGHNT and YENEEA.

As concerns this clonotype: Germline and junction disagree at one end, which may indicate a read error. The CDR3: CASSLNSSSSGANVLTF. The CDR3 region has the DNA TGTGCTAGCAGCTTAAACAGTTCTAGCTCTGGGGCCAACGTCCTGACTTTC. This chain uses TRBV7-9 with TRBJ2-6; D ambiguous. This CDR3 is built from 17 residues. Germline lookup yields CDR1 SEHNR and CDR2 FQNEAQ (reference sequence).

This clonotype was counted ten times or more. This chain links TRBV7-8 with TRBJ2-5; no definite D call. The CDR3 loop spans 13 amino acids. Germline CDR1 and CDR2: SGHVS and FQNEAQ. V was clipped by 1 base and J by 2 bases, with 5 bases between them. CDR3 protein: CASSLGKQETQYF. CDR3 sequence (DNA): TGTGCCAGCAGCTTAGGCAAGCAAGAGACCCAGTACTTC. The full variable domain, in which reference TRBV7-8 and TRBJ2-5 provide the parts outside the CDR3, is GAGVSQSPRYKVAKRGQDVALRCDPISGHVSLFWYQQALGQGPEFLTYFQNEAQLDKSGLPSDRFFAERPEGSVSTLKIQRTQQEDSAVYLCASSLGKQETQYFGPGTRLLVL.

In its sample, this clonotype was seen many times. The chain couples TRBV12-3 or TRBV12-4 to TRBJ2-6, with TRBD1 identical over 9 bases. Trimming cost V 3 bases and J 3 bases; bases outside gene matches: 9. The CDR3 sequence is 18 residues long. CDR3 nucleotides: TGTGCCAGCAGTTTTGTAAACAGGGGGCTTAATGGGGCCAACGTCCTGACTTTC. This gives the protein CASSFVNRGLNGANVLTF.

In its sample, this clonotype is medium-sized. The rearrangement joins TRBV11-2 to TRBJ1-2; possibly TRBD1 for D (5 bases). V dropped 0 bases and J dropped 4 bases, with 15 bases sitting between them. This CDR3 is 16 amino acids long. Germline CDR1 SGHAT, CDR2 FQNNGV. The CDR3 DNA reads TGTGCCAGCAGCTTAGATCTAGGGACCGCCACCTATGGCTACACCTTC. This encodes CASSLDLGTATYGYTF. Together with reference TRBV11-2 and TRBJ1-2, the CDR3 gives the full variable domain: EAGVAQSPRYKIIEKRQSVAFWCNPISGHATLYWYQQILGQGPKLLIQFQNNGVVDDSQLPKDRFSAERLKGVDSTLKIQPAKLEDSAVYLCASSLDLGTATYGYTFGSGTRLTVV.

Many counts were recorded for this clonotype. This sequence joins TRBV24-1 and TRBJ1-3, with D unclear. V was pared by 4 bases and J by 7 bases, with 7 bases between. This CDR3 is 12 amino acids long. Germline V gene data show CDR1 as KGHDR and CDR2 as SFDVKD. CDR3 DNA sequence: TGTGCCACCAGTGAAAACGATAACACCATATATTTT. Its translation: CATSENDNTIYF.

The CDR3 spells CASGPGAGLLNSPLHF. CDR3 nucleotides: TGTGCTAGCGGCCCCGGGGCAGGCTTACTTAATTCACCCCTCCACTTT. This chain links TRBV11-2 with TRBJ1-6, with a possible D match to TRBD1 (5 bases). Germline V gene sequence: CDR1 SGHAT, CDR2 FQNNGV. The CDR3 contains 16 residues.

On this clonotype itself: This clone may be a read error of a much larger clone one base away. V usage is TRBV30 and J usage is TRBJ1-1; 8 positions agree with TRBD1. The V segment lost 4 bases and the J segment 1 base; nucleotides outside the gene matches: 2. The CDR3 length is 13 residues. Germline loops: CDR1 GTSNPN, CDR2 SVGIG (reference sequence). The CDR3 region is CAWTGGSNTEAFF. The CDR3 nucleotides are TGTGCCTGGACAGGGGGCTCGAACACTGAAGCTTTCTTT.

A word on this clonotype: The junction shows a germline mismatch at one end, possibly a read error. The J gene is TRBJ2-5, the V gene TRBV11-2; D might be TRBD1 or TRBD2, each matching 6 bases. CDR3 length: 14 amino acids. The germline V gene has CDR1 SGHAT and CDR2 FQNNGV. CDR3 bases: TGTGCGAGCAGCCTCGGGGGCGGCCAAGAGACCCAGTACTTC. It encodes CASSLGGGQETQYF. Full variable domain (missing parts from reference TRBV11-2 and TRBJ2-5): EAGVAQSPRYKIIEKRQSVAFWCNPISGHATLYWYQQILGQGPKLLIQFQNNGVVDDSQLPKDRFSAERLKGVDSTLKIQPAKLEDSAVYLCASSLGGGQETQYFGPGTRLLVL.

Concerning this clonotype itself: It is likely a read error, because the conserved phenylalanine at the end of the CDR3 is missing. This chain uses TRBV7-9 with TRBJ1-1; D gene unclear. Trimming stripped 0 bases from V and 7 bases from J, with 12 bases between. The CDR3 is 14 residues long. The germline V gene has CDR1 SEHNR and CDR2 FQNEAQ (reference sequence). CDR3 in amino acids: CASSLATGVGEAFV. CDR3 bases: TGTGCCAGCAGCTTAGCGACCGGGGTAGGTGAAGCTTTCGTT.

Remarks on this clonotype: An end of the junction differs from the germline gene, which may be a read error. V and J are TRBV11-2 and TRBJ2-3; possibly TRBD2 for D (5 bases). The CDR3 runs 15 residues. Germline-derived CDR1 and CDR2 are SGHAT and FQNNGV. CDR3 region: CACSFQAPSTDTEYF. The CDR3 DNA sequence: TGTGCCTGCAGCTTTCAGGCTCCTAGCACAGATACGGAGTATTTT.

The V and J genes are TRBV11-2 and TRBJ2-1; D is ambiguous. The CDR3 sequence is 15 residues long. Per germline, CDR1 SGHAT and CDR2 FQNNGV. CDR3 sequence reads: CVTGQDQQTYNEQFF. CDR3 nucleotide sequence: TGTGTCACCGGGCAAGACCAGCAAACCTACAATGAGCAGTTCTTC.

A single count supports this clonotype. This chain links TRBV12-3 or TRBV12-4 with TRBJ2-7, with 9 nucleotides matching TRBD1. J was trimmed by 4 bases and V by 10 bases; bases with no gene match: 17. The CDR3 contains 16 residues. CDR3 sequence (DNA): TGTGCCAACAGCTTAGGAACCGGGACAGGGAGATACGAGCAGTACTTC. Translated, it gives CANSLGTGTGRYEQYF.